This T cell receptor (beta chain) was recovered during a study of response to subunit inactivated influenza vaccine. Germline loops: CDR1 SGHDT, CDR2 YYEEEE. V was cut by 0 bases and J by 14 bases, with 26 bases left in between. The CDR3 extends over 17 amino acids. TCRdb used MiXCR to reprocess the RT-PCR reads, holding one entry per CDR3 protein. The table shows about 700,000 distinct CDR3 sequences, with 13% to 15% occurring only once. V gene TRBV5-6 combines with J gene TRBJ1-4; no definite D call. This TCR derives from a middle-aged man who received an inactivated influenza vaccine. The input for sequencing was PBMCs from blood, taken roughly 2 weeks before vaccination. Here the CDR3 DNA reads TGTGCCAGCAGCTTGGGCCGGTTGGCAGGCCCAACGAGTAGGCTGTTTTTT. It specifies CASSLGRLAGPTSRLFF.